This paragraph reports one T cell receptor beta chain. The clone's antigen remains unknown. Per-base quality was not reported, and no clone a single base away is much larger than it. Genomic DNA was extracted from sorted cells for sequencing of the TCRbeta CDR3 region. TCRbeta CDR3 regions were sequenced using the immunoSEQ Assay. The table comes from immuneACCESS by way of TCRdb, which keeps in-frame sequences with V and J called. Part of the clones is missing from these tables; in studies checked, under half for an unresolved V gene and the rest for unknown reasons. Here the sample has some 78,000 clones; more than 70% occur a single time. Together, the top ten hold less than 0.6% of the sample. The V and J ends are trimmed by 7 bases and 1 base, leaving 14 bases between them. Sequences LGHNT (CDR1) and FRNRAP (CDR2) are obtained from the germline V gene. From its cysteine to its phenylalanine, the CDR3 spans 14 amino acids. Only the CDR3 part of the read is kept: 42 bases, read in frame from the first base.

This sample is drawn from a study of OX40 agonist ivuxolimab in advanced cancers. A note on the overall study: The costimulatory receptor OX40 (CD134) was targeted by ivuxolimab, a fully human IgG2 agonistic monoclonal antibody. Partial responses occurred in three dose-escalation patients: two with cutaneous melanoma and one with hepatocellular carcinoma. The paper describes the monotherapy dose-escalation part (N of about 52 patients) of the phase I trial of ivuxolimab. A male proportion of under 85% and a mean age of approximately 60 years, ranging from roughly 23 to 79, were recorded for the dose-escalation cohort. The point of sequencing TCRbeta in the periphery was to test whether ivuxolimab changed TCR sequence diversity and drove clonal T-cell expansion. Among the roughly 54 dose-escalation patients, 19 had hepatocellular carcinoma, around 15 melanoma, 9 renal cell carcinoma and 9 head and neck cancer. Patients were allowed to have had prior anti-PD-1, anti-PD-L1 or anti-CTLA-4 therapy, and approximately 41% of the dose-escalation patients had previously received checkpoint inhibitors. Intravenous ivuxolimab was administered to patients every 2 weeks at six dose levels: 0.01, 0.1, 0.3, 1.5, 3 and 10 mg/kg.

Patients with a history of autoimmune disease or receiving systemic immunosuppression were excluded from the trial. In every dose cohort, peripheral blood was drawn for TCR sequencing at baseline, cycle 4 day 1, and cycle 7 day 1. The samples were taken from a phase I, first-in-human, multicenter, open-label dose-escalation trial of ivuxolimab. Adults with locally advanced or metastatic melanoma, renal cell, hepatocellular, or head and neck squamous cell carcinoma were enrolled in the trial. CD4+ and CD8+ T cells were sorted separately from peripheral blood before TCR sequencing. Overall results and qualifications from the work: At doses of 0.1 to 3.0 mg/kg, clonal expansion of both CD4+ and CD8+ blood T cells was observed from baseline to week 6. In the 0.1-3.0 mg/kg groups, partial responders were among the patients with the lowest normalized peripheral clonal expansion, particularly in CD8+ T cells. Antigen specificity was not determined for the clonally expanded peripheral T cells. Low levels of normalized T-cell clonal expansion were also shown by some nonresponding patients. After ivuxolimab, more expanded clones were found on average in CD8+ T cells than in CD4+ T cells.

The receptor comes from an adult with an advanced solid tumor such as melanoma, head and neck, liver or kidney cancer. The specimen comprised CD4+ or CD8+ T cells sorted from blood, sampled in a trial of the OX40 agonist ivuxolimab. The chain links TRBV12-5 with TRBJ2-7, with the D gene tentatively TRBD1 or TRBD2, based on 5 matching bases in each. CDR3 protein: CASAWDGGSYEQYF. The DNA is TGTGCTAGTGCTTGGGATGGGGGTTCCTACGAGCAGTACTTC.